The rows below give T cell receptor beta chains drawn from one sample of a study of T cells in Graves' hyperthyroidism and ophthalmopathy. Via MiXCR, TCRdb re-called the multiplex PCR reads, giving one row per CDR3 protein. The table includes hundreds of thousands of distinct CDR3 sequences, around 15% detected once. What was sequenced was blood. These receptors originate from a man in his late teens or twenties with Graves' ophthalmopathy. The CDR3 runs from the conserved cysteine through the conserved F or W. Fields, in order: J gene, clone size, V gene, D gene, CDR3 DNA, CDR3 protein. D genes are given only for firm matches. Part of the rows lack a size; the others show once, few, many or a class for expanded clones.

TRBJ2-3,few,TRBV7-9,.,TGTGCCAGCAGCACAAGCGTCGCAGATACGCAGTATTTT,CASSTSVADTQYF
TRBJ1-2,many,TRBV5-8,.,TGTGCCAGCAGCTGGACGGGGGAGGGAGCTGGCTACACCTTC,CASSWTGEGAGYTF
TRBJ1-5,many,TRBV12-3/TRBV12-4,.,TGTGCCAGCAGTTCTGGGGGAGGGAGCGCTGACAATCAGCCCCAGCATTTT,CASSSGGGSADNQPQHF
TRBJ2-7,many,TRBV7-2,.,TGTGCCAGCAGCTTTTTCAGGTTTCCCTACGAGCAGTACTTC,CASSFFRFPYEQYF
TRBJ2-3,many,TRBV7-8,.,TGTGCCAGCAGCTTAGTTGGGACTAGCACAGATACGCAGTATTTT,CASSLVGTSTDTQYF
TRBJ1-1,.,TRBV10-3,TRBD1,TGTGCCATATCCAAACAGGGGCCTACAAGGACTGAAGCTTTCTTT,CAISKQGPTRTEAFF
TRBJ1-6,few,TRBV9,.,TGTGCCAGCAGCGTAGGGTCCGGGGATAATTCACCCCTCCACTTT,CASSVGSGDNSPLHF
TRBJ1-5,.,TRBV10-2,.,TGCGCCAGCAGTGAGTGGAGCGAACAGCCCCAGCATTTT,CASSEWSEQPQHF
TRBJ2-7,many,TRBV7-3,TRBD1,TGTGCCAGCAGCCGGGACAGGGGCGAGCAGTACTTC,CASSRDRGEQYF
TRBJ2-7,few,TRBV7-9,TRBD2,TGTGCCAGCAGGAACAGCGGGAGCGGCAACGAGCAGTACTTC,CASRNSGSGNEQYF
TRBJ2-7,many,TRBV4-1,TRBD2,TGCGCCAGCAGCCAAGAAGGGGAGACTAGCGTCACCTACGAGCAGTACTTC,CASSQEGETSVTYEQYF
TRBJ2-1,few,TRBV5-4,TRBD1,TGTGCCAGCAGCTCCTCACCAGGGGGTGAGCAGTTCTTC,CASSSSPGGEQFF
TRBJ1-6,.,TRBV6-5,.,TGTGCCAGCAGTTACTCAGGGGAGCGAGACTCACCCCTCCACTTT,CASSYSGERDSPLHF
TRBJ2-5,many,TRBV20-1,TRBD2,TGCAGTGCATTTGTCCCGGGGGGACTAGCGGAAGAGACCCAGTACTTC,CSAFVPGGLAEETQYF
TRBJ1-5,many,TRBV5-1,.,TGCGCCAGCAGCTTGACAGGGATCGGTCAGCCCCAGCATTTT,CASSLTGIGQPQHF
TRBJ1-2,many,TRBV2,.,TGTGCCAGCAGTGATACGGAGGCCCGCTATGGCTACACCTTC,CASSDTEARYGYTF
TRBJ2-3,many,TRBV2,TRBD2,TGTGCCAGCATTGGGACTAGCGGCCTCACAGATACGCAGTATTTT,CASIGTSGLTDTQYF
TRBJ2-7,few,TRBV15,.,TGTGCCACCAGCAGAGATGCGGGCTTGTACGAGCAGTACTTC,CATSRDAGLYEQYF
TRBJ1-6,.,TRBV6-1,TRBD1,TGTGCCAGCAGTACACAGGGACAGGGAAATTCACCCCTCCACTTT,CASSTQGQGNSPLHF
TRBJ2-6,.,TRBV10-1,.,TGCGCCACCCAGGGTTCTGGGGCCAACGTCCTGACTTTC,CATQGSGANVLTF
TRBJ1-2,.,TRBV4-1,.,TGCGCCAGCAGCCAAGCTCTAGTGGGCTATGGCTACACCTTC,CASSQALVGYGYTF
TRBJ2-3,.,TRBV20-1,TRBD2,TGCAGTGCTAGTCTGGGTAGCGGGGTAGCCACGGGTAGGCAGTATTTT,CSASLGSGVATGRQYF
TRBJ2-2,.,TRBV6-5,.,TGTGCCAGCAGTTACTTCGTTAGCGGGAACACCGGGGAGCTGTTTTTT,CASSYFVSGNTGELFF
TRBJ2-7,few,TRBV6-9,TRBD1,TGTGCCAGCAGCTTACTTGGGACAGCGATCTACGAGCAGTACTTC,CASSLLGTAIYEQYF
TRBJ1-6,once,TRBV10-3,TRBD1,TGTGCCATACAGGGGTTCCTCTCCTATAATTCACCCCTCCACTTT,CAIQGFLSYNSPLHF
TRBJ2-7,many,TRBV3-1,.,TGTGCCAGCAGCCGCGGCAGGGGCGAGCAGTACTTC,CASSRGRGEQYF
TRBJ1-4,.,TRBV6-2/TRBV6-3,.,TGTGCCAGCAGGGACGGGTCGGCTAGTGAAAAACTGTTTTTT,CASRDGSASEKLFF
TRBJ1-2,.,TRBV9,.,TGTGCCGGCAGCCCCTGGGGAGGGGGGGTTCTCTATGGCTACACCTTC,CAGSPWGGGVLYGYTF
TRBJ2-5,few,TRBV19,TRBD1,TGTGCCAGTAGTATCAGGGGGCTGAAGACCCAGTACTTC,CASSIRGLKTQYF
TRBJ2-1,.,TRBV3-1,TRBD2,TGTGCCAGCAGTCCTAGGACTAGCCGATACATCGCCAATGAGCAGTTCTTC,CASSPRTSRYIANEQFF
TRBJ2-7,.,TRBV18,TRBD1,TGTGCCAGCTCGTCGACAGGGGAAAACTCCTACGAGCAGTACTTC,CASSSTGENSYEQYF
TRBJ2-5,many,TRBV6-1,.,TGTGCCAGCAGTCTGGGGGCAGGGGTAATTCAAGAGACCCAGTACTTC,CASSLGAGVIQETQYF
TRBJ1-5,.,TRBV18,TRBD1,TGTGCCAGCTCACCAGGGACAGGGGGTCAGCCCCAGCATTTT,CASSPGTGGQPQHF
TRBJ1-5,many,TRBV6-5,.,TGTGCCAGCAGTTACTCGACTCCCACGCCCGGGACACCCAATCAGCCCCAGCATTTT,CASSYSTPTPGTPNQPQHF
TRBJ2-3,.,TRBV30,.,TGTGCCTGGAGTGCGGCGGAGTCGAGCACAGATACGCAGTATTTT,CAWSAAESSTDTQYF
TRBJ2-3,.,TRBV6-5,.,TGTGCCAGCAGTTCGGCGCCAGATACGCAGTATTTT,CASSSAPDTQYF
TRBJ2-3,many,TRBV20-1,.,TGCAGTGCTTCTAATAACCAGGACGGCACAGATACGCAGTATTTT,CSASNNQDGTDTQYF
TRBJ1-2,few,TRBV20-1,.,TGCAGTGCTGGGGGGGGGTGGGGAGGCTACACCTTC,CSAGGGWGGYTF
TRBJ2-5,many,TRBV12-5,TRBD2,TGTGCTAGTGGTCCCGGGACTAGCGGGGCACAAGAGACCCAGTACTTC,CASGPGTSGAQETQYF
TRBJ2-3,many,TRBV25-1,.,TGTGCCAGCAGTGGGCGGTACACAGATACGCAGTATTTT,CASSGRYTDTQYF
TRBJ2-3,many,TRBV10-2,TRBD2,TGCGCCAGCAGTGAGGGACTAGCGGGGATTAGCACAGATACGCAGTATTTT,CASSEGLAGISTDTQYF
TRBJ2-2,.,TRBV19,.,TGTGCCAGTAGTATAAAGGGGATCACCGGGGAGCTGTTTTTT,CASSIKGITGELFF
TRBJ2-7,many,TRBV4-1,TRBD2,TGCGCCAGCAGCCAAGTTGGGACTATCTCCTACGAGCAGTACTTC,CASSQVGTISYEQYF